This record looks at one T cell receptor beta chain sequence and its context. The data were obtained in a study of control samples from healthy donors and cancer patients. Produced via immunoSEQ multiplex PCR; TCRdb's table is partial and in-frame only. The data show approximately 150,000 clones, 94% seen once. The receptor was isolated from a man between 40 and 49 years old in good health. Sequencing was performed on blood.

CDR3 region: CASSPGQNYGYTF. In DNA, the CDR3 is TGCGCCAGCAGCCCGGGACAGAACTATGGCTACACCTTC. The chain recombines TRBV5-1 with TRBJ1-2, with TRBD1 matching 7 bases. CDR3 length: 13 amino acids. The germline V gene has CDR1 SGHRS and CDR2 YFSETQ. With V trimmed by 4 bases and J by 2 bases, 2 bases remained unmatched. Using reference TRBV5-1 and TRBJ1-2 for the parts outside the CDR3, the full variable domain is KAGVTQTPRYLIKTRGQQVTLSCSPISGHRSVSWYQQTPGQGLQFLFEYFSETQRNKGNFPGRFSGRQFSNSRSEMNVSTLELGDSALYLCASSPGQNYGYTFGSGTRLTVV.